The 32 T cell receptor beta chains reported below all come from one sample, sequenced in a study of Graves' ophthalmopathy and Graves' hyperthyroidism. RNA served as the template for amplifying TCR beta CDR3 regions. Amplification began with first-round RT-PCR using HTBI primers, then second-round multiplex PCR was performed. Each CDR3 protein is one row after TCRdb ran MiXCR on the multiplex PCR reads. This table holds about 400,000 distinct CDR3 sequences, around 19% found once. The sequencing sample was made of peripheral blood. All receptors come from a woman aged 18-29 years with Graves' ophthalmopathy.

This clonotype was detected many times. This chain uses TRBV19 with TRBJ1-2, with 8 bases identical to TRBD1. This CDR3 region has 15 residues. CDR1 and CDR2 from the germline V gene are LNHDA and SQIVND (reference sequence). With 5 bases clipped from V and 2 bases from J, the junction kept 7 bases outside the gene matches. The CDR3 spells CASSGRDRSNYGYTF. Here the CDR3 DNA reads TGTGCCAGTAGTGGGCGGGACAGGTCAAACTATGGCTACACCTTC.

This clonotype was seen ten or more times. The chain has TRBV7-2 and TRBJ1-2; D remains unclear. The CDR3 contains 14 residues. Germline V gene lookup returns CDR1 SGHTA and CDR2 FQGNSA. Trimming shortened V by 6 bases and J by 5 bases, and 16 bases separated the two germline ends. The CDR3 sequence is CASRPLKGIYGYTF. CDR3 nucleotides: TGTGCCAGCAGACCTTTAAAAGGGATATATGGCTACACCTTC.

The V and J genes are TRBV10-3 and TRBJ1-2, with D maybe TRBD1 (5 bases). V dropped 0 bases and J dropped 9 bases, with 11 bases sitting between them. The germline CDR1 and CDR2 sequences are ENHRY and SYGVKD. The CDR3 has 13 residues. This CDR3 is CAISESPGHSYTF. CDR3 DNA sequence: TGTGCCATCAGTGAGTCGCCAGGACACAGCTACACCTTC.

This rearrangement joins TRBV12-3 or TRBV12-4 to TRBJ2-7, with D perhaps matching TRBD2 (5 bases). With 7 bases removed from V and 3 bases from J, the gap between germline ends came to 13 bases. The CDR3 sequence is 13 residues long. The CDR3 nucleotides read TGTGCCAGCACTCGTCGGGGATTCTACGAGCAGTACTTC. Its protein product is CASTRRGFYEQYF.

There are many counts of this clonotype. DNA of the CDR3: TGTGCCAGCACCCGGGGGGGAGATCAGCCCCAGCATTTT. It translates to CASTRGGDQPQHF. V gene TRBV6-2 or TRBV6-3 combines with J gene TRBJ1-5; D possibly corresponds to TRBD1 (5 bases). The germline V gene has CDR1 MNHEY and CDR2 SVGEGT. V was clipped by 7 bases and J by 5 bases, with 12 bases between them. There are 13 residues in the CDR3.

The genes are TRBV29-1 and TRBJ2-4; perhaps D is TRBD1 or TRBD2 (5 bases each). Germline V lookup: CDR1 SQVTM, CDR2 ANQGSEA. This CDR3 is 12 amino acids long. CDR3 sequence: CIVTYGGYIQYF. Here the CDR3 DNA reads TGCATCGTCACGTATGGGGGATACATTCAGTACTTC.

There are many counts of this clonotype. J is TRBJ1-1 and V is TRBV25-1; D not certain. Germline V gives CDR1 MGHDK, CDR2 SYGVNS. CDR3 length: 14 amino acids. V was cut by 4 bases and J by 3 bases, with 12 bases left in between. In DNA form, the CDR3 reads TGTGCCAGCAGTGTACCGGGAATCCACACTGAAGCTTTCTTT. Its translation is CASSVPGIHTEAFF.

This clonotype was detected only once. A junction end diverges from the germline sequence, so it may reflect a read error. The rearrangement links TRBV12-3 or TRBV12-4 to TRBJ1-5, with TRBD1 as a possible D gene (5 bases). The CDR3 runs to 13 residues. CDR3 residues: CACSLSGGQPQHF. The CDR3 DNA reads as TGTGCCTGCAGTTTATCTGGGGGACAGCCCCAGCATTTT.

This clonotype was picked up many times. The J gene is TRBJ1-5, the V gene TRBV7-2; TRBD1 matches 7 bases. CDR1 is SGHTA, CDR2 FQGNSA, per germline. CDR3 length equals 14 residues. The V segment lost 7 bases and the J segment 6 bases; nucleotides outside the gene matches: 9. As DNA, the CDR3 is TGTGCCAGCACCCGGACAGGTGTTAGTCAGCCCCAGCATTTT. It codes for CASTRTGVSQPQHF.

This sequence joins TRBV28 and TRBJ2-7, with 13 bases aligning to TRBD2. The CDR3 is made up of 15 amino acids. Germline CDR1 and CDR2: MDHEN and SYDVKM. The J segment lost 6 bases and the V segment lost 5 bases, leaving 7 bases of the junction unmatched. DNA of the CDR3: TGTGCCAGCAGTCTCGGACTAGCGGGAGCTAGCGAGCAGTACTTC. Encoded protein: CASSLGLAGASEQYF.

This clonotype was seen many times. This rearrangement joins TRBV6-2 or TRBV6-3 to TRBJ2-3, with TRBD2 identical over 7 bases. The germline gives CDR1 MNHEY, CDR2 SVGEGT. CDR3 length: 17 amino acids. J lost 2 bases, V lost 1 base, and 9 bases had no gene match. CDR3 DNA sequence: TGTGCCAGCAGTTACTGGTCGGGTAGCGGGTACACAGATACGCAGTATTTT. This translates into CASSYWSGSGYTDTQYF.

The sample holds many counts of this clonotype. The J gene is TRBJ1-2, the V gene TRBV28; the D gene is possibly TRBD1 (5 bases). Germline assignment: CDR1 MDHEN and CDR2 SYDVKM. Trimming pared 2 bases from V and 4 bases from J, leaving 11 bases between. The CDR3 loop spans 14 amino acids. CDR3 coding DNA: TGTGCCAGCAGTTTAACCGCAGGGCCCTATGGCTACACCTTC. It yields the protein CASSLTAGPYGYTF.

This clonotype was observed at least ten times. This sequence joins TRBV6-2 or TRBV6-3 and TRBJ1-1; tentative D call: TRBD1 (6 bases). V shed 6 bases and J shed 0 bases, with 11 bases lying between them. The CDR3 is 14 residues long. The germline gives CDR1 MNHEY, CDR2 SVGEGT. The CDR3 here is CASRQGPMNTEAFF. The CDR3 coding sequence is TGTGCCAGCAGGCAGGGGCCGATGAACACTGAAGCTTTCTTT.

The sample holds many counts of this clonotype. The chain carries TRBV6-5 and TRBJ2-7; TRBD1 matches at 8 bases. V lost 0 bases to trimming and J lost 9 bases; unmatched junction nucleotides: 10. Germline V gene sequence: CDR1 MNHEY, CDR2 SVGAGI. There are 15 residues in the CDR3. The CDR3 sequence is CASSYSPRGHQRQYF. The CDR3 DNA is TGTGCCAGCAGTTACTCTCCCAGGGGGCACCAGCGGCAGTACTTC.

This clonotype was counted ten times or more. J is TRBJ2-2 and V is TRBV12-3 or TRBV12-4; D unclear. Trimming removed 3 bases from V and 6 bases from J, with 5 bases in between. This CDR3 comprises 12 residues. The CDR3, as DNA: TGTGCCAGCAGTTTCAGGTCCGGGGAGCTGTTTTTT. Protein product: CASSFRSGELFF.

J is TRBJ1-1 and V is TRBV10-3; 9 bases align to TRBD1. With V trimmed by 6 bases and J by 1 base, 9 bases remained unmatched. The germline gives CDR1 ENHRY, CDR2 SYGVKD. This CDR3 spans 16 amino acids. The CDR3 DNA reads TGTGCCATCAGAGCCACCGAGGGACAGGGGAACACTGAAGCTTTCTTT. It encodes CAIRATEGQGNTEAFF.

This clonotype came up a few times. V and J are TRBV4-1 and TRBJ2-2, with 9 nucleotides matching TRBD1. The CDR3 covers 15 residues. J gave up 7 bases and V 4 bases, and 7 bases lay outside the gene matches. CDR1 and CDR2 (germline): MGHRA, YSYEKL. This CDR3 reads CASSRRDREDGELFF. The CDR3 DNA sequence: TGCGCCAGCAGCCGCAGGGACAGGGAGGACGGGGAGCTGTTTTTT.

This clonotype was counted ten times or more. A much larger clone differs by one base, so this may be a read error. The chain has TRBV12-3 or TRBV12-4 and TRBJ1-1; D gene ambiguous. This CDR3 has 14 amino acids. Trimming removed 5 bases from V and 7 bases from J, with 17 bases in between. The CDR3 nucleotides are TGTGCCAGCAGTCCAAGATCGGGGATGAGTGAAGCTTTCTTT. This sequence encodes CASSPRSGMSEAFF.

This clonotype occurred many times. The chain joins TRBV7-9 to TRBJ2-7; 8 positions match TRBD1. CDR1 and CDR2 (germline): SEHNR, FQNEAQ (reference sequence). V gave up 0 bases and J gave up 7 bases; unmatched junction bases: 5. The CDR3 is 14 residues long. This chain's CDR3 is CASSLARGHWEQYF. The DNA for the CDR3 is TGTGCCAGCAGCTTAGCCAGGGGGCATTGGGAGCAGTACTTC.

This clonotype was counted many times. The genes are TRBV28 and TRBJ2-5; 12 bases line up with TRBD1. The ends lost 5 bases at V and 4 bases at J; junction bases unmatched: 5. This CDR3 contains 15 residues. In germline, CDR1 is MDHEN, CDR2 SYDVKM. The CDR3 loop reads CASSGTGGYGETQYF. For the CDR3, the DNA is TGTGCCAGCAGTGGGACAGGGGGCTATGGAGAGACCCAGTACTTC.

This chain joins TRBV18 and TRBJ2-7, with 15 bases identical to TRBD2. The germline gives CDR1 KGHSH, CDR2 LQKENI. The CDR3 totals 20 residues. J lost 3 bases, V lost 2 bases, and 14 bases had no gene match. The DNA of the CDR3 is TGTGCCAGCTCACCAAGAAGGACTAGCGGGAGGGCCTCCCTCTACTACGAGCAGTACTTC. It yields the protein CASSPRRTSGRASLYYEQYF. Combining the CDR3 with reference TRBV18 and TRBJ2-7 gives the whole variable domain NAGVMQNPRHLVRRRGQEARLRCSPMKGHSHVYWYRQLPEEGLKFMVYLQKENIIDESGMPKERFSAEFPKEGPSILRIQQVVRGDSAAYFCASSPRRTSGRASLYYEQYFGPGTRLTVT.

In its sample, this clonotype was seen many times. The gene calls are TRBV7-2 and TRBJ1-1, with D maybe TRBD1 (5 bases). Trimming took off 1 base at V and 7 bases at J, with 10 bases between the two ends. Per germline, CDR1 SGHTA and CDR2 FQGNSA. The CDR3 totals 13 residues. As DNA, the CDR3 is TGTGCCAGCAGCTTAGTAGGGGCCAATGAAGCTTTCTTT. Translating it yields CASSLVGANEAFF.

The chain is built from TRBV12-3 or TRBV12-4 and TRBJ2-6; no clear D. The CDR3 runs 17 residues. The ends were cut back, 6 bases at V and 0 bases at J, with 15 bases in the middle. The CDR3 DNA reads TGTGCCAGCAGCCGGCTGGGCGCCTTCTCTGGGGCCAACGTCCTGACTTTC. Protein sequence: CASSRLGAFSGANVLTF.

The chain uses TRBV12-3 or TRBV12-4 and TRBJ1-1; 8 bases map to TRBD1. This CDR3 is built from 17 residues. V lost 6 bases, J lost 1 base, and 13 bases stayed unmatched. CDR3 region: CASSPRWQGAGNTEAFF. The DNA of the CDR3 is TGTGCCAGCAGCCCGAGGTGGCAGGGGGCAGGGAACACTGAAGCTTTCTTT.

In this sample, this clonotype turned up many times. This chain links TRBV20-1 with TRBJ1-2; a weak D match, TRBD1 (6 bases). The CDR3 consists of 14 residues. V was cut by 3 bases and J by 4 bases, with 15 bases left in between. CDR1 DFQATT and CDR2 SNEGSKA come from the germline V gene (reference sequence). As DNA, the CDR3 is TGCAGTGCTAGGGGGACGGGGGCCCTCTATGGCTACACCTTC. Its translation: CSARGTGALYGYTF.

There are many counts of this clonotype. The chain is built from TRBV20-1 and TRBJ2-2; D remains ambiguous. The CDR3 consists of 16 residues. Germline V CDR1 and CDR2: DFQATT, SNEGSKA (reference sequence). Trimming took off 0 bases at V and 4 bases at J, with 15 bases between the two ends. Here the CDR3 DNA reads TGCAGTGCTAGAGATCCCCAGAAGGTCGGCACCGGGGAGCTGTTTTTT. It translates to CSARDPQKVGTGELFF.

There are many counts of this clonotype. The chain links TRBV24-1 to TRBJ2-5; 9 nucleotides match TRBD1. There are 15 residues in the CDR3. Trimming took 2 bases from V and 4 from J; bases not matched to a gene: 4. CDR1 is KGHDR and CDR2 is SFDVKD in the germline V gene. The CDR3 spells CATSDSRQGVETQYF. The CDR3 DNA sequence: TGTGCCACCAGTGATTCGAGACAGGGGGTAGAGACCCAGTACTTC.

In this sample, this clonotype turned up many times. The rearrangement links TRBV20-1 to TRBJ2-7; 7 bases align to TRBD2. The germline CDR1 and CDR2 sequences are DFQATT and SNEGSKA (reference sequence). Losses at the gene ends were 0 bases for V and 6 bases for J; bases not matched to a gene: 14. The CDR3 has 16 amino acids. CDR3 protein: CSARDGKGGLSGEQYF. In DNA, the CDR3 is TGCAGTGCTAGAGATGGAAAGGGAGGGTTAAGTGGCGAGCAGTACTTC.

This clonotype has at least ten counts. J is TRBJ2-5 and V is TRBV12-3 or TRBV12-4; TRBD2 matches at 9 bases. V dropped 6 bases and J dropped 3; count of bases not matched to a gene: 11. The CDR3 extends over 16 amino acids. The CDR3 region has the DNA TGTGCCAGCAGCCGCCGGGTAGCGGGGGCTAAAGAGACCCAGTACTTC. This sequence encodes CASSRRVAGAKETQYF.

This clonotype showed up many times. The chain employs TRBV9 and TRBJ1-2; tentative D call: TRBD1 (5 bases). V was trimmed by 0 bases and J by 7 bases, leaving 28 bases between them. The CDR3 length is 19 residues. CDR1 and CDR2 (germline): SGDLS, YYNGEE. The CDR3 protein is CASSVADHTLRVLGAGYTF. The CDR3 nucleotides read TGTGCCAGCAGCGTAGCAGACCATACTCTCCGGGTACTCGGGGCTGGCTACACCTTC.

This clonotype was seen ten or more times. The gene calls are TRBV19 and TRBJ2-7; D is perhaps TRBD1 (6 bases). Germline values: CDR1 LNHDA, CDR2 SQIVND (reference sequence). CDR3 size: 13 residues. V shed 5 bases and J shed 2 bases, with 10 bases lying between them. The CDR3 DNA is TGTGCCAGTAGTGTCAGGGGCGCCTACGAGCAGTACTTC. Translating it yields CASSVRGAYEQYF.

This clonotype was picked up many times. The chain carries TRBV19 and TRBJ1-5; D not certain. CDR3 length: 14 residues. The V gene lost 3 bases and the J gene lost 0 bases, with 6 bases spanning the gap. The germline V gene has CDR1 LNHDA and CDR2 SQIVND (reference sequence). CDR3 sequence: CASSIQDSNQPQHF. The CDR3 nucleotides are TGTGCCAGTAGTATTCAAGATAGCAATCAGCCCCAGCATTTT.